Detailed here is one T cell receptor beta chain. These data come from a study of blood T cell repertoires in COVID-19. The protocol was immunoSEQ multiplex PCR, while the TCRdb copy is restricted to in-frame clones and leaves out a portion. The table has about 62,000 clones, over 75% seen once. Germline V CDR1 and CDR2: SGHRS, YFSETQ. V dropped 6 bases and J dropped 4; count of bases not matched to a gene: 12. This CDR3 is 16 amino acids long. This chain joins TRBV5-1 and TRBJ2-1, with 8 bases matching TRBD2. The sample comprised peripheral blood. The sequence derives from a man in his fifties or sixties with acute or convalescent COVID-19. In DNA form, the CDR3 reads TGCGCCAGCACAAACCGCCGGATAGCGGGGTACAATGAGCAGTTCTTC. This codes for CASTNRRIAGYNEQFF. Together with reference TRBV5-1 and TRBJ2-1, the CDR3 gives the full variable domain: KAGVTQTPRYLIKTRGQQVTLSCSPISGHRSVSWYQQTPGQGLQFLFEYFSETQRNKGNFPGRFSGRQFSNSRSEMNVSTLELGDSALYLCASTNRRIAGYNEQFFGPGTRLTVL.